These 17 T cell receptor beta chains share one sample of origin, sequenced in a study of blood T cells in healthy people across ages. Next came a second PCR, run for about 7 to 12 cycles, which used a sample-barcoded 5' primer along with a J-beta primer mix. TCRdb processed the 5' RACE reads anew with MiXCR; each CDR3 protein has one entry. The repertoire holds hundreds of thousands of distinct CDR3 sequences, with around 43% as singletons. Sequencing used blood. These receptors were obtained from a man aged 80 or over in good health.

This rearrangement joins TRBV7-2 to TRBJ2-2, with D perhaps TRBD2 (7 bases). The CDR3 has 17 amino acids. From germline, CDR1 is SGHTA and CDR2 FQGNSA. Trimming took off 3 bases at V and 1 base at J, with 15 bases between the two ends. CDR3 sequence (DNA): TGTGCCAGCAGCTTTGGGGGGGCAGGGATGAACACCGGGGAGCTGTTTTTT. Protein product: CASSFGGAGMNTGELFF.

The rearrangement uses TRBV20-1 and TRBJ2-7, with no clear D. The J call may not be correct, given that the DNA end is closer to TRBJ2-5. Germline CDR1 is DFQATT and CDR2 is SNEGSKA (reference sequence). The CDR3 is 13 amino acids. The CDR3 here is CSAIHDTKETQYF. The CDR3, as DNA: TGCAGTGCTATACACGATACGAAAGAGACCCAGTACTTC.

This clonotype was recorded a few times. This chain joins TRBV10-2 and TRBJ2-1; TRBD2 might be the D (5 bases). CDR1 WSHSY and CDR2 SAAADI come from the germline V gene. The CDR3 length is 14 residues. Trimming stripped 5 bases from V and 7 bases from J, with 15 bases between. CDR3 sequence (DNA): TGCGCCAGCAGTTATGCCGGGGTTTCGAATGAGCAGTTCTTC. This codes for CASSYAGVSNEQFF.

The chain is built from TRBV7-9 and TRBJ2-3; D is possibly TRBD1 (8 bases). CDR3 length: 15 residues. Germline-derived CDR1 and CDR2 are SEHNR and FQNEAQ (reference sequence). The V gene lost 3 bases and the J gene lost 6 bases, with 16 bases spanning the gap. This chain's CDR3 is CASSLYRGGTDTQYF. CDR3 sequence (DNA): TGTGCCAGCAGCTTGTACAGGGGGGGTACGGATACGCAGTATTTT.

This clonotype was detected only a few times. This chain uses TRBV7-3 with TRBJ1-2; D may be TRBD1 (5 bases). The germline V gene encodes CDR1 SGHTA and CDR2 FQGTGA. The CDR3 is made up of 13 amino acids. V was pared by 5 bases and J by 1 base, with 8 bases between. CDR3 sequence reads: CASSRDGNYGYTF. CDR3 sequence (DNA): TGTGCCAGCAGCAGGGACGGTAACTATGGCTACACCTTC.

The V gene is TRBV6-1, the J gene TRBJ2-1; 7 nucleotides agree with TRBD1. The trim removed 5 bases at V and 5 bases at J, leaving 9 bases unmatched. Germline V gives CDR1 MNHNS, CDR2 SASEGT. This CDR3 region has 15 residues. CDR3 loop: CASSPTPGQNNEQFF. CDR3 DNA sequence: TGTGCCAGCAGTCCAACTCCGGGACAGAACAATGAGCAGTTCTTC.

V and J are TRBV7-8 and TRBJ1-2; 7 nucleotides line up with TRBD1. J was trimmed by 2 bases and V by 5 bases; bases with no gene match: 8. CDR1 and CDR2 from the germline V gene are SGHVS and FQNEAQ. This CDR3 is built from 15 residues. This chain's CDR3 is CASSPPTGPNYGYTF. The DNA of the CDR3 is TGTGCCAGCAGCCCCCCGACAGGGCCGAACTATGGCTACACCTTC. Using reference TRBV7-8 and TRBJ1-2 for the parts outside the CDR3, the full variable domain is GAGVSQSPRYKVAKRGQDVALRCDPISGHVSLFWYQQALGQGPEFLTYFQNEAQLDKSGLPSDRFFAERPEGSVSTLKIQRTQQEDSAVYLCASSPPTGPNYGYTFGSGTRLTVV.

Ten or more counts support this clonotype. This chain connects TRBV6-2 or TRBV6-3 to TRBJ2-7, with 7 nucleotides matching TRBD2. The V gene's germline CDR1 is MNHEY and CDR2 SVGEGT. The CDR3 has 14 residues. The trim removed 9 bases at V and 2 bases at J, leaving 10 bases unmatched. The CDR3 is CASSGGSTTYEQYF. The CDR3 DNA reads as TGTGCCAGTTCCGGCGGGAGCACCACCTACGAGCAGTACTTC.

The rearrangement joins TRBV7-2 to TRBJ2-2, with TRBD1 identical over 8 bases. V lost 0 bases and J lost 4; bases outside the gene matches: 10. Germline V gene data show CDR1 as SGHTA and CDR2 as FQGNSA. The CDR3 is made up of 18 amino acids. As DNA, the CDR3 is TGTGCCAGCAGCTTAGCTTTGGCAGGGGGCTCTGTCACCGGGGAGCTGTTTTTT. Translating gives CASSLALAGGSVTGELFF.

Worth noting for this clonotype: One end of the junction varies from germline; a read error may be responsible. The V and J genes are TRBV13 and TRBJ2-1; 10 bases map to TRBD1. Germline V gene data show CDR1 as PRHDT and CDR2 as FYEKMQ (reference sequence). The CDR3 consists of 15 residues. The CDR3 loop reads CASGRTGGGYNEQFF. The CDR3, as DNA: TGCGCCAGCGGCCGGACAGGGGGGGGATACAATGAGCAGTTCTTC.

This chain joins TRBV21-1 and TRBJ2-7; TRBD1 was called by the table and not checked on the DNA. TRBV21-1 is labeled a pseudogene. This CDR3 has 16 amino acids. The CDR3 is CASSPRRGLRDYEQYF. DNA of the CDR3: TGTGCCAGCAGCCCCCGGAGGGGGTTGCGGGACTACGAGCAGTACTTC.

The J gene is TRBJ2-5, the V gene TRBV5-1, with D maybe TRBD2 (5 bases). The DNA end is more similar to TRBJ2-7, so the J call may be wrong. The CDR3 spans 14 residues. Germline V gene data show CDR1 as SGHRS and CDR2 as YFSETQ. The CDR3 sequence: CASSRAEGLNEQYF. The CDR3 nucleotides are TGCGCCAGCAGCCGGGCAGAGGGCTTAAACGAGCAGTACTTC.

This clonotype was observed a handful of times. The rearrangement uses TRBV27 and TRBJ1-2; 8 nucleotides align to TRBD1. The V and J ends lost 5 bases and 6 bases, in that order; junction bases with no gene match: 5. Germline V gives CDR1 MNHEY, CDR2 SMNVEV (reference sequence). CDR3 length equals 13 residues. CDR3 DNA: TGTGCCAGCAGTCCCTGGACAGGGAATGGCTACACCTTC. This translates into CASSPWTGNGYTF.

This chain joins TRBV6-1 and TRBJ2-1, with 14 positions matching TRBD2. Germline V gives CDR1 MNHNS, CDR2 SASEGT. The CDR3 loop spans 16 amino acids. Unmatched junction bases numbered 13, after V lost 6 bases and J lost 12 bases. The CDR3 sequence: CASSDIGTSGSRRQFF. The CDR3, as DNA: TGTGCCAGCAGCGACATTGGGACTAGCGGGAGTAGGAGGCAGTTCTTC.

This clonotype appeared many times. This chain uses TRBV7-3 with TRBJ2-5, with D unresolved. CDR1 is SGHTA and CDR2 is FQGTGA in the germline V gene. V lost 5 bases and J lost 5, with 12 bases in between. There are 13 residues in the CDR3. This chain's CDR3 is CASSPQVGETQYF. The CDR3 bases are TGTGCCAGCAGCCCCCAAGTAGGGGAGACCCAGTACTTC.

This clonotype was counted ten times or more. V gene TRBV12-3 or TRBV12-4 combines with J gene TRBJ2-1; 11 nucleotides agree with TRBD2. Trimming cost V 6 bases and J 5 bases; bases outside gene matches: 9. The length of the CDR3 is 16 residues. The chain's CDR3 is CASRKPGTSGDNEQFF. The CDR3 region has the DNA TGTGCCAGCAGAAAGCCCGGGACTAGCGGAGACAATGAGCAGTTCTTC.

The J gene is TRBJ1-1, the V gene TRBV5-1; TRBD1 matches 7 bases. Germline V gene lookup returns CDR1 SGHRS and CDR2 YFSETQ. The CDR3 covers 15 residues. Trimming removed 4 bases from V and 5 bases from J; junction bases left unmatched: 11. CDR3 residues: CASSTRQGKGTEAFF. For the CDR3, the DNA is TGCGCCAGCAGCACGCGACAGGGAAAAGGGACTGAAGCTTTCTTT.